This entry is about one TCR beta chain. This record comes from a study of T cells after yellow fever vaccination. Each CDR3 protein gets one entry after TCRdb re-called the 5' RACE reads with MiXCR. This sample has 450,000 to 650,000 distinct CDR3 sequences; less than 25% occur once, and the top ten carry roughly a sixth. Germline assignment: CDR1 SQVTM and CDR2 ANQGSEA. The CDR3 covers 10 residues. V was trimmed by 7 bases and J by 7 bases, leaving 7 bases between them. The source is a man between 18 and 29 years old who received the YFV17D yellow fever vaccine. This rearrangement joins TRBV29-1 to TRBJ2-2; D not resolved. The sample in question was PBMCs, obtained roughly 20 days after the first yellow fever vaccination. The CDR3 DNA follows: TGCAGCGCCTTTCACGGGGAGCTGTTTTTT. Encoded protein: CSAFHGELFF.